This T cell receptor beta chain is drawn from a study of shared clonotypes between healthy human individuals. Study as a whole: Each donor had three CD4 naive, three CD4 memory, two CD8 naive and one CD8 memory plate.

Every contributor of samples was a Caucasian grown-up residing in Nashville, Tennessee. Germline values: CDR1 SNHLY, CDR2 FYNNEI. Trimming took off 3 bases at V and 2 bases at J, with 7 bases between the two ends. The CDR3 totals 13 residues. The assay was immunoSEQ multiplex PCR, and TCRdb's table has in-frame clones only and misses some. The sample records approximately 1.5 million clones, 95% to 99% being singletons. Study-wide results and caveats: Sampling included only blood; tissue repertoires likely differ.

Of note for this clone: Its antigen is not identified. Other nucleotide sequences from this sample produce the same CDR3.

The TCR comes from a young man in good health. V usage is TRBV2 and J usage is TRBJ1-2; tentative D call: TRBD1 (6 bases). Sequencing was done on a sample of naive CD4+ T cells sorted from blood. This sample's subset: CD45RA+ positively selected. The chain's CDR3 is CASSEQGNYGYTF. In nucleotides, the CDR3 is TGTGCCAGCAGTGAGCAGGGGAACTATGGCTACACCTTC. The full variable domain, with the rest looked up from reference TRBV2 and TRBJ1-2, is EPEVTQTPSHQVTQMGQEVILRCVPISNHLYFYWYRQILGQKVEFLVSFYNNEISEKSEIFDDQFSVERPDGSNFTLKIRSTKLEDSAMYFCASSEQGNYGYTFGSGTRLTVV.